One and the same sample provided the 16 T cell receptor beta chains below, sequenced in a study of Tregs in tolerant kidney transplant recipients. Profiled with immunoSEQ multiplex PCR; TCRdb holds only in-frame clones, not every one. In the table there are about 94,000 clones, roughly 93% of which are singletons. The sample consisted of CD4+ T cells from blood, taken before the transplant. These receptors all come from a human donor who received a combined kidney and bone marrow transplant.

The genes are TRBV7-9 and TRBJ1-1; D might be TRBD1 (6 bases). The V gene's germline CDR1 is SEHNR and CDR2 FQNEAQ (reference sequence). The length of the CDR3 is 15 residues. The V gene lost 2 bases and the J gene lost 2 bases, with 12 bases spanning the gap. The CDR3 here is CASSLQGPRNTEAFF. The CDR3 DNA reads TGTGCCAGCAGCTTACAGGGGCCCCGAAACACTGAAGCTTTCTTT.

This chain links TRBV6-6 with TRBJ2-5, with no clear D. Germline assignment: CDR1 MNHNY and CDR2 SVGAGI (reference sequence). The V end was cut by 2 bases, the J end by 5 bases, with 9 bases between. The CDR3 runs 13 residues. The CDR3 nucleotides are TGTGCCAGCAGTTACCGTGACACTGAGACCCAGTACTTC. Its translation is CASSYRDTETQYF.

The rearrangement uses TRBV30 and TRBJ2-3; tentative D call: TRBD2 (6 bases). CDR3 length equals 18 residues. V was trimmed by 0 bases and J by 3 bases, leaving 22 bases between them. Germline CDR1 is GTSNPN and CDR2 is SVGIG (reference sequence). CDR3 amino acids: CAWSVGSGTGGFTDTQYF. The CDR3, as DNA: TGTGCCTGGAGTGTAGGGTCCGGAACAGGAGGGTTTACAGATACGCAGTATTTT.

This clone was observed once. The rearrangement joins TRBV30 to TRBJ2-7, with unresolved D. V was pared by 1 base and J by 0 bases, with 10 bases between. The germline CDR1 and CDR2 sequences are GTSNPN and SVGIG (reference sequence). The CDR3 runs 14 residues. CDR3 region: CAWSGRFGSYEQYF. The CDR3 bases are TGTGCCTGGAGTGGTCGCTTCGGCTCCTACGAGCAGTACTTC.

This chain connects TRBV28 to TRBJ1-6; D is uncertain. The CDR3 contains 15 residues. Looked up from germline, CDR1 is MDHEN and CDR2 is SYDVKM. The V end was cut by 8 bases, the J end by 8 bases, with 19 bases between. The CDR3 DNA sequence: TGTGCCAGCCAAAAACCGACGGGGATAGATTCACCCCTCCACTTT. Translating it yields CASQKPTGIDSPLHF.

The rearrangement links TRBV30 to TRBJ1-3; D unresolved. The CDR3 runs 16 residues. The V gene's germline CDR1 is GTSNPN and CDR2 SVGIG (reference sequence). Trimming removed 6 bases from V and 1 base from J, with 19 bases in between. The CDR3 bases are TGTGCCTGTAACCACGGGTTGAACATGTCTGGAAACACCATATATTTT. Its translation: CACNHGLNMSGNTIYF.

The rearrangement links TRBV7-9 to TRBJ1-4, with 7 bases matching TRBD1. The J segment lost 7 bases and the V segment lost 6 bases, leaving 11 bases of the junction unmatched. Germline V CDR1 and CDR2: SEHNR, FQNEAQ (reference sequence). The CDR3 loop spans 15 amino acids. The CDR3 spells CASSRTGADGEKLFF. The CDR3 nucleotides are TGTGCCAGCAGTCGCACAGGGGCCGATGGTGAAAAACTGTTTTTT.

The V gene is TRBV12-5, the J gene TRBJ2-1, with D possibly matching TRBD2 (6 bases). Per the germline V gene, CDR1 is LGHNT and CDR2 is FRNRAP. The CDR3 contains 16 residues. The germline V and J ends were trimmed by 6 bases and 1 base, with 16 bases remaining between them. The CDR3 region is CASGIGGVRSYNEQFF. For the CDR3, the DNA is TGTGCTAGTGGCATTGGAGGGGTGAGGTCCTACAATGAGCAGTTCTTC.

The chain recombines TRBV4-1 with TRBJ2-3; the D gene is possibly TRBD1 (5 bases). CDR1 is MGHRA, CDR2 YSYEKL, per germline. Trimming pared 1 base from V and 0 bases from J, leaving 11 bases between. The CDR3 spans 16 residues. In DNA, the CDR3 is TGCGCCAGCAGCCAAGTAAGACAGCCTAGCACAGATACGCAGTATTTT. The encoded protein is CASSQVRQPSTDTQYF.

The chain couples TRBV19 to TRBJ2-7; TRBD2 aligns across 9 bases. From germline, CDR1 is LNHDA and CDR2 SQIVND (reference sequence). The CDR3 extends over 14 amino acids. The trim removed 5 bases at V and 5 bases at J, leaving 7 bases unmatched. CDR3 amino acids: CASSRGLAGHEQYF. The CDR3 DNA is TGTGCCAGTAGTCGGGGGCTAGCGGGACACGAGCAGTACTTC.

The V call is TRBV11-2, the J call TRBJ2-1, with D perhaps TRBD1 (5 bases). The germline V gene encodes CDR1 SGHAT and CDR2 FQNNGV. The ends were cut back, 6 bases at V and 5 bases at J, with 14 bases in the middle. This CDR3 spans 14 amino acids. The CDR3 region is CASSPPGMNNEQFF. The CDR3 DNA is TGTGCCAGCAGTCCTCCAGGGATGAACAATGAGCAGTTCTTC.

This clone was seen just once. This chain links TRBV5-5 with TRBJ1-1, with D hard to call. CDR3 length equals 15 residues. Trimming removed 0 bases from V and 3 bases from J, with 12 bases in between. CDR1 and CDR2 from the germline V gene are SGHKS and YYEKEE (reference sequence). CDR3 sequence reads: CASSLVGGRDTEAFF. CDR3 nucleotides: TGTGCCAGCAGCTTGGTAGGAGGTCGGGACACTGAAGCTTTCTTT.

This chain connects TRBV7-9 to TRBJ1-5; 10 nucleotides line up with TRBD1. The CDR3 extends over 16 amino acids. Looked up from germline, CDR1 is SEHNR and CDR2 is FQNEAQ (reference sequence). V dropped 5 bases and J dropped 3; count of bases not matched to a gene: 7. The CDR3 here is CASSQDRGDPNQPQHF. The CDR3 DNA reads TGTGCCAGCAGCCAGGACAGGGGGGACCCCAATCAGCCCCAGCATTTT.

This chain uses TRBV5-1 with TRBJ2-7; no firm D call. This CDR3 contains 15 residues. V lost 2 bases to trimming and J lost 0 bases, with 12 bases between them. Germline V gene data show CDR1 as SGHRS and CDR2 as YFSETQ. The DNA for the CDR3 is TGCGCCAGCAGCTTTCGTCCCCCTAGCTCCTACGAGCAGTACTTC. Amino acids: CASSFRPPSSYEQYF.

This clone was observed once. The rearrangement links TRBV5-1 to TRBJ2-1; 9 positions agree with TRBD1. CDR1 is SGHRS, CDR2 YFSETQ, per germline. The junction had 26 bases not matched to a gene; V was cut back by 9 bases and J by 4 bases. This CDR3 contains 20 residues. The CDR3 DNA reads TGCGCCATCCTACCCTCGTTCGACCCCGGACAGGGGATACCTTACAATGAGCAGTTCTTC. Its translation is CAILPSFDPGQGIPYNEQFF.

The chain has TRBV7-2 and TRBJ1-3, with TRBD1 as a possible D gene (5 bases). CDR3 length equals 16 residues. With 7 bases removed from V and 0 bases from J, the gap between germline ends came to 16 bases. Germline CDR1 is SGHTA and CDR2 is FQGNSA. The CDR3 DNA reads TGTGCCAGCACCCCTCGGGGGGGGTTCTCTGGAAACACCATATATTTT. Translated: CASTPRGGFSGNTIYF. Filled out from reference TRBV7-2 and TRBJ1-3, the complete variable domain reads GAGVSQSPSNKVTEKGKDVELRCDPISGHTALYWYRQSLGQGLEFLIYFQGNSAPDKSGLPSDRFSAERTGGSVSTLTIQRTQQEDSAVYLCASTPRGGFSGNTIYFGEGSWLTVV.